This T cell receptor beta chain was recovered during a study of blood T cell repertoires in COVID-19. Overall study: Acute and convalescent COVID-19 specimens originated in the United States, Italy and Spain. The analysed material was cDNA or gDNA that came from T cells, B-cell-depleted T cells, or PBMCs.

Original analysis: Estimated nucleated cell counts came from reference gene primer amplification. The table came from immunoSEQ multiplex PCR; TCRdb's copy has only in-frame clones and leaves some out. V and J calls and clone size come straight from that table; D and trimming were deduced from the DNA. Here the sample spans some 200,000 clones, roughly 89% being singletons. The CDR3 length is 12 residues. In germline, CDR1 is MNHEY, CDR2 SMNVEV (reference sequence). V shed 10 bases and J shed 8 bases, with 17 bases lying between them. Sequenced material: peripheral blood. The chain recombines TRBV27 with TRBJ1-2; a possible D gene is TRBD1 (6 bases). This receptor was taken from a young man with active or convalescent COVID-19. CDR3 nucleotide sequence: TGTGCCACCAGGGGCGGGGGCGCGGGCTACACCTTC. Translation gives CATRGGGAGYTF.